Below are 32 T cell receptor beta chains sequenced from a single sample in a study of T cell responses to AZD1222 COVID-19 vaccine. TCRdb's table, derived via immunoSEQ multiplex PCR, lists solely in-frame clones and lacks some. The sample consists of approximately 120,000 clones, 70% to 90% of them appearing once. Sequenced material: peripheral blood, taken 28 days after the second AZD1222 dose. The source of these receptors is an adult who received the AZD1222 COVID-19 vaccine.

This chain joins TRBV30 and TRBJ1-1; 8 bases align to TRBD1. The CDR3 is 12 residues long. The germline gives CDR1 GTSNPN, CDR2 SVGIG (reference sequence). Trimming cost V 8 bases and J 5 bases; bases outside gene matches: 7. For the CDR3, the DNA is TGTGCCCAAGACAGGGGTGGGACTGAAGCTTTCTTT. Translation gives CAQDRGGTEAFF.

The chain uses TRBV29-1 and TRBJ1-2; 12 nucleotides match TRBD1. Germline CDR1 and CDR2: SQVTM and ANQGSEA. V gave up 3 bases and J gave up 2 bases; unmatched junction bases: 7. This CDR3 is 16 amino acids long. The CDR3: CSVEDRDRGLNYGYTF. CDR3 DNA: TGCAGCGTTGAGGATCGGGACAGGGGGCTCAACTATGGCTACACCTTC.

The V and J genes are TRBV19 and TRBJ2-2; 8 bases map to TRBD2. Germline lookup yields CDR1 LNHDA and CDR2 SQIVND (reference sequence). V gave up 6 bases and J gave up 6 bases; unmatched junction bases: 18. This CDR3 is 18 amino acids long. The CDR3 sequence: CASRRTDLAGSISGELFF. The CDR3 DNA reads as TGTGCCAGTAGACGGACAGATTTAGCGGGGAGCATCTCCGGGGAGCTGTTTTTT.

The rearrangement joins TRBV4-1 to TRBJ2-3; 11 positions match TRBD2. Germline-derived CDR1 and CDR2 are MGHRA and YSYEKL. V was pared by 2 bases and J by 6 bases, with 7 bases of the junction left unmatched. The CDR3 extends over 16 amino acids. In DNA form, the CDR3 reads TGCGCCAGCAGCCAATTCACTAGCGGGAGTCTGGATACGCAGTATTTT. This gives the protein CASSQFTSGSLDTQYF.

Concerning this clone: The junction departs from germline at one end; a sequencing error may be responsible. The V call is TRBV20-1, the J call TRBJ1-2; D ambiguous. The CDR3 contains 9 residues. Germline V gene lookup returns CDR1 DFQATT and CDR2 SNEGSKA (reference sequence). CDR3 amino acids: CSAREPGSF. Written as DNA, the CDR3 is TGCAGTGCTAGAGAACCGGGGAGCTTC.

This clone was counted a single time. The gene calls are TRBV7-6 and TRBJ2-3; D tentatively reads TRBD1 or TRBD2 (6 bases each). Deletions cut 5 bases from V and 6 bases from J, with 24 bases between. The CDR3 covers 17 residues. Per the germline V gene, CDR1 is SGHVS and CDR2 is FNYEAQ. The DNA for the CDR3 is TGTGCCAGCAGCCCACCCCGGGGGCGACTTTCGGGTGATACGCAGTATTTT. This sequence encodes CASSPPRGRLSGDTQYF.

This clone came up once. This rearrangement joins TRBV4-1 to TRBJ1-1; the D gene is possibly TRBD1 (5 bases). This CDR3 comprises 13 residues. The germline V gene has CDR1 MGHRA and CDR2 YSYEKL. V dropped 3 bases and J dropped 0 bases, with 5 bases sitting between them. The CDR3 nucleotides read TGCGCCAGCAGCCAGGGGGTGAACACTGAAGCTTTCTTT. Amino acid sequence: CASSQGVNTEAFF.

The CDR3 sequence: CASSPGDQETQYF. In DNA form, the CDR3 reads TGTGCCAGCAGCCCCGGAGACCAAGAGACCCAGTACTTC. The rearrangement links TRBV11-2 to TRBJ2-5; D gene unclear. Germline CDR1 is SGHAT and CDR2 is FQNNGV. The CDR3 is 13 residues long. With 5 bases removed from V and 0 bases from J, the gap between germline ends came to 7 bases. The variable domain in full, with the rest retrieved from reference TRBV11-2 and TRBJ2-5, is EAGVAQSPRYKIIEKRQSVAFWCNPISGHATLYWYQQILGQGPKLLIQFQNNGVVDDSQLPKDRFSAERLKGVDSTLKIQPAKLEDSAVYLCASSPGDQETQYFGPGTRLLVL.

The chain carries TRBV5-1 and TRBJ1-1; D ambiguous. This CDR3 comprises 14 residues. Between the trimmed V and J ends, which lost 7 bases and 1 base, there was a span of 14 bases. Germline CDR1 and CDR2: SGHRS and YFSETQ. CDR3 protein: CASQPGPSNTEAFF. In DNA, the CDR3 is TGCGCCAGCCAACCGGGTCCGTCGAACACTGAAGCTTTCTTT. Using reference TRBV5-1 and TRBJ1-1 for the parts outside the CDR3, the full variable domain is KAGVTQTPRYLIKTRGQQVTLSCSPISGHRSVSWYQQTPGQGLQFLFEYFSETQRNKGNFPGRFSGRQFSNSRSEMNVSTLELGDSALYLCASQPGPSNTEAFFGQGTRLTVV.

This clone has a single count. The rearrangement uses TRBV30 and TRBJ1-1, with D possibly TRBD1 on 6 matching bases. The CDR3 totals 13 residues. Germline lookup yields CDR1 GTSNPN and CDR2 SVGIG (reference sequence). Trimming left V 2 bases short and J 9 bases short, with 16 bases between. CDR3 DNA: TGTGCCTGGAGTCTTGGGAAGGGGGTGAAAGCTTTCTTT. This translates into CAWSLGKGVKAFF.

V gene TRBV11-3 combines with J gene TRBJ2-1; 10 bases are shared with TRBD2. Trimming took 1 base from V and 6 from J; bases not matched to a gene: 6. The V gene's germline CDR1 is SGHNT and CDR2 YENEEA. The length of the CDR3 is 16 residues. The CDR3 region has the DNA TGTGCCAGCAGCTTAGGAGACAGCGGGGGGGGCAATGAGCAGTTCTTC. Translation: CASSLGDSGGGNEQFF.

The CDR3 here is CASSLVQAEYYEQYF. As DNA, the CDR3 is TGCGCCAGCAGCTTGGTCCAAGCAGAGTACTACGAGCAGTACTTC. This chain links TRBV5-1 with TRBJ2-7; no clear D. CDR1 is SGHRS, CDR2 YFSETQ, per germline. Trimming pared 0 bases from V and 3 bases from J, leaving 13 bases between. The CDR3 contains 15 residues.

On this clone: Additional DNA sequences in this sample encode the identical CDR3. The chain combines TRBV6-1 with TRBJ1-2; no definite D call. Trimming stripped 1 base from V and 4 bases from J, with 7 bases between. Germline V gene lookup returns CDR1 MNHNS and CDR2 SASEGT. This CDR3 has 13 amino acids. The CDR3 DNA sequence: TGTGCCAGCAGTGAAGGGCAGTCCTATGGCTACACCTTC. This encodes CASSEGQSYGYTF.

The chain carries TRBV5-4 and TRBJ1-1, with 11 bases that match TRBD1. The CDR3 spans 15 residues. Germline lookup yields CDR1 SGHNT and CDR2 YYREEE (reference sequence). After removal of 3 bases from V and 1 base from J, the junction contained 2 bases not matched to a gene. CDR3 DNA sequence: TGTGCCAGCAGCTCTGGACAGGGGGCGAACACTGAAGCTTTCTTT. It specifies CASSSGQGANTEAFF.

The chain joins TRBV6-4 to TRBJ1-2; the D gene is possibly TRBD1 (5 bases). The CDR3 is 14 amino acids. Deletions cut 3 bases from V and 4 bases from J, with 12 bases between. Germline V gives CDR1 MRHNA, CDR2 SNTAGT. CDR3 residues: CASSESGSAYGYTF. CDR3 nucleotides: TGTGCCAGCAGTGAGTCAGGGTCGGCCTATGGCTACACCTTC.

The chain uses TRBV2 and TRBJ2-7; TRBD2 might be the D (6 bases). The germline gives CDR1 SNHLY, CDR2 FYNNEI. The V end lost 11 bases, the J end lost 0 bases, and 14 bases lay between the germline ends. The CDR3 covers 13 residues. DNA of the CDR3: TGTGCCTCCGGCGGGGTCGACTCCTACGAGCAGTACTTC. Translation: CASGGVDSYEQYF.

As DNA, the CDR3 is TGCGCCAGCAGCCAAGTAGGCTCCTCCTACGAGCAGTACTTC. It codes for CASSQVGSSYEQYF. This chain links TRBV4-3 with TRBJ2-7, with D unclear. The CDR3 has 14 amino acids. V gave up 1 base and J gave up 0 bases, with 7 bases separating them. CDR1 is LGHNA and CDR2 is YSLEER in the germline V gene.

V and J are TRBV28 and TRBJ1-1; a weak D match, TRBD1 (5 bases). In germline, CDR1 is MDHEN, CDR2 SYDVKM. The V end lost 2 bases, the J end lost 6 bases, and 10 bases lay between the germline ends. The CDR3 is 13 residues long. CDR3 DNA sequence: TGTGCCAGCAGTTTACTCGGGGCAGCTGAAGCTTTCTTT. Translation gives CASSLLGAAEAFF. The full variable domain, rest sourced from reference TRBV28 and TRBJ1-1, is DVKVTQSSRYLVKRTGEKVFLECVQDMDHENMFWYRQDPGLGLRLIYFSYDVKMKEKGDIPEGYSVSREKKERFSLILESASTNQTSMYLCASSLLGAAEAFFGQGTRLTVV.

This chain uses TRBV6-5 with TRBJ1-2; D is uncertain. Trimming left V 2 bases short and J 4 bases short, with 14 bases between. This CDR3 spans 15 amino acids. Germline CDR1 MNHEY, CDR2 SVGAGI. CDR3 DNA sequence: TGTGCCAGCAGTTACCCCGAGGCGGGATTCTATGGCTACACCTTC. Its translation is CASSYPEAGFYGYTF.

This clone showed up just a few times. The V gene is TRBV7-4, the J gene TRBJ2-7, with D perhaps matching TRBD2 (6 bases). There are 15 residues in the CDR3. V gave up 6 bases and J gave up 3 bases, with 18 bases separating them. Germline CDR1 reads SGHVT; CDR2 reads SQSDAQ. Here the CDR3 reads CASRAPCGGIYEQYF. The CDR3 nucleotides read TGTGCCAGCAGAGCCCCCTGTGGCGGGATCTACGAGCAGTACTTC.

The rearrangement links TRBV11-2 to TRBJ2-3, with D tentatively TRBD2 (5 bases). V shed 2 bases and J shed 6 bases, with 21 bases lying between them. In germline, CDR1 is SGHAT, CDR2 FQNNGV. This CDR3 has 17 residues. The chain's CDR3 is CASSLFGVSVGFDTQYF. The CDR3 bases are TGTGCCAGCAGCTTATTCGGGGTTAGTGTAGGCTTCGATACGCAGTATTTT.

This clone was observed a few times. This chain links TRBV28 with TRBJ1-5; D is uncertain. Germline CDR1 and CDR2: MDHEN and SYDVKM. V lost 3 bases, J lost 0 bases, and 9 bases lay in between. The CDR3 spans 15 residues. The DNA for the CDR3 is TGTGCCAGCAGTTTCATAGAACATAGCAATCAGCCCCAGCATTTT. This gives the protein CASSFIEHSNQPQHF. The full variable domain, completed using reference TRBV28 and TRBJ1-5, is DVKVTQSSRYLVKRTGEKVFLECVQDMDHENMFWYRQDPGLGLRLIYFSYDVKMKEKGDIPEGYSVSREKKERFSLILESASTNQTSMYLCASSFIEHSNQPQHFGDGTRLSIL.

The chain carries TRBV5-1 and TRBJ2-2; 11 nucleotides line up with TRBD2. Germline loops: CDR1 SGHRS, CDR2 YFSETQ. This CDR3 has 15 residues. Germline trimming cut 0 bases from V and 8 bases from J; bases unmatched to any gene: 3. CDR3 loop: CASSLVLAGEGELFF. CDR3 nucleotide sequence: TGCGCCAGCAGCTTGGTACTAGCGGGGGAAGGGGAGCTGTTTTTT.

The rearrangement links TRBV6-2 or TRBV6-3 to TRBJ2-4, with D hard to call. Germline values: CDR1 MNHEY, CDR2 SVGEGT. This CDR3 comprises 12 residues. Deletions cut 5 bases from V and 6 bases from J, with 8 bases between. CDR3 in DNA: TGTGCCAGCAGTCAAACCCCAAACATTCAGTACTTC. Translation gives CASSQTPNIQYF.

This chain uses TRBV3-1 (or the pseudogene TRBV3-2) with TRBJ2-5, with unresolved D. The CDR3 has 12 residues. The germline V gene encodes CDR1 LGHDT and CDR2 YNNKEL (reference sequence). Trimming removed 8 bases at V and 5 bases at J, with 12 bases between. The CDR3 coding sequence is TGTGCCAGCGGGTTTGGCCTTGAGACCCAGTACTTC. As protein: CASGFGLETQYF.

This chain links TRBV6-5 with TRBJ2-3, with D possibly matching TRBD1 (6 bases). Germline values: CDR1 MNHEY, CDR2 SVGAGI. CDR3 length equals 14 residues. The germline V and J ends were trimmed by 4 bases and 4 bases, with 12 bases remaining between them. The CDR3 bases are TGTGCCAGCAGTTCAGGGGATGCGGCAGATACGCAGTATTTT. Encoded protein: CASSSGDAADTQYF.

The genes are TRBV4-3 and TRBJ2-7, with D possibly being TRBD1 (7 bases). Germline lookup yields CDR1 LGHNA and CDR2 YSLEER. The germline V and J ends were trimmed by 1 base and 0 bases, with 10 bases remaining between them. The length of the CDR3 is 15 residues. The CDR3 DNA reads as TGCGCCAGCAGCCAAGGCGGGACAGCCTCCTACGAGCAGTACTTC. Its protein is CASSQGGTASYEQYF.

V is TRBV7-6 and J is TRBJ1-5; no firm D call. The CDR3 sequence is 16 residues long. The V end lost 0 bases, the J end lost 0 bases, and 9 bases lay between the germline ends. CDR1 and CDR2 from the germline V gene are SGHVS and FNYEAQ. CDR3 sequence reads: CASSLAPGNSNQPQHF. In DNA form, the CDR3 reads TGTGCCAGCAGCTTAGCGCCGGGTAATAGCAATCAGCCCCAGCATTTT.

This chain joins TRBV7-9 and TRBJ1-1; D unresolved. The CDR3 is 14 residues long. Deletions cut 1 base from V and 1 base from J, with 7 bases between. Germline CDR1 reads SEHNR; CDR2 reads FQNEAQ (reference sequence). The CDR3 DNA is TGTGCCAGCAGCTTAGGACGGGGGAACACTGAAGCTTTCTTT. Translation gives CASSLGRGNTEAFF.

V gene TRBV12-3 or TRBV12-4 combines with J gene TRBJ1-1; D uncertain. Between the trimmed V and J ends, which lost 1 base and 7 bases, there was a span of 4 bases. The CDR3 contains 11 residues. CDR3 loop: CASSLVGEAFF. The CDR3 region has the DNA TGTGCCAGCAGTTTAGTCGGTGAAGCTTTCTTT.

The chain links TRBV5-4 to TRBJ2-5, with 7 bases lining up with TRBD2. CDR3 size: 16 residues. V dropped 1 base and J dropped 4; count of bases not matched to a gene: 10. Germline CDR1 SGHNT, CDR2 YYREEE (reference sequence). The CDR3 reads CASSLLRGGPGETQYF. The CDR3 bases are TGTGCCAGCAGCTTGCTCCGCGGGGGTCCTGGAGAGACCCAGTACTTC.

This clone was seen once. The J gene is TRBJ1-1, the V gene TRBV3-1 (or the pseudogene TRBV3-2); possible D gene TRBD1, 5 bases. The V and J ends lost 4 bases and 8 bases respectively, with 17 bases between them. CDR3 size: 14 residues. The germline gives CDR1 LGHDT, CDR2 YNNKEL (reference sequence). CDR3 loop: CASSLIPTRAEAFF. CDR3 nucleotides: TGTGCCAGCAGCCTTATACCTACCAGGGCCGAAGCTTTCTTT.